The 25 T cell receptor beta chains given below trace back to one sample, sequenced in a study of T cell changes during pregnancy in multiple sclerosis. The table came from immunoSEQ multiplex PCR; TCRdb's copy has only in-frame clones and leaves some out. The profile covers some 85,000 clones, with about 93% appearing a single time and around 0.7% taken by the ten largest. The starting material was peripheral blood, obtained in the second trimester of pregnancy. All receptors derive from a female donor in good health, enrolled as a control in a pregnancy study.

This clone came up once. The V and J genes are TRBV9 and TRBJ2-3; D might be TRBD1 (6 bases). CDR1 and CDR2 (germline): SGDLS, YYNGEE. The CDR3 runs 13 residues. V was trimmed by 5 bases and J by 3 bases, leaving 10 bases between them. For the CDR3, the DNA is TGTGCCAGCAGGAAGGGGGAGACAGATACGCAGTATTTT. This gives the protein CASRKGETDTQYF. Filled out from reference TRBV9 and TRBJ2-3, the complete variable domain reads DSGVTQTPKHLITATGQRVTLRCSPRSGDLSVYWYQQSLDQGLQFLIQYYNGEERAKGNILERFSAQQFPDLHSELNLSSLELGDSALYFCASRKGETDTQYFGPGTRLTVL.

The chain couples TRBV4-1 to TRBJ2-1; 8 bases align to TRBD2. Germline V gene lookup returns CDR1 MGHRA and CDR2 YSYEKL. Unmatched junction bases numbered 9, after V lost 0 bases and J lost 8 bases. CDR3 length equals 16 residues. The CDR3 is CASSQEARGGVDEQFF. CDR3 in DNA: TGCGCCAGCAGCCAAGAGGCCCGGGGGGGCGTTGATGAGCAGTTCTTC.

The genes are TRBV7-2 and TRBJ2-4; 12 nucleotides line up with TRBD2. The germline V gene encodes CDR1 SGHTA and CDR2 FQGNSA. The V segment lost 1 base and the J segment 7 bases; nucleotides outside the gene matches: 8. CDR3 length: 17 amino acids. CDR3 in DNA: TGTGCCAGCAGCTTAGAGTCTAGCGGGGGGGCCGTGAACATTCAGTACTTC. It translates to CASSLESSGGAVNIQYF.

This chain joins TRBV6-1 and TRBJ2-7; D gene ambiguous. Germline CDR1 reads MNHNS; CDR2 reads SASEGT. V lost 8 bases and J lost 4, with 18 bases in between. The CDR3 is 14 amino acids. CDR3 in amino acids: CASEEDTVTYEQYF. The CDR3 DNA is TGTGCCAGCGAAGAGGATACGGTAACGTACGAGCAGTACTTC.

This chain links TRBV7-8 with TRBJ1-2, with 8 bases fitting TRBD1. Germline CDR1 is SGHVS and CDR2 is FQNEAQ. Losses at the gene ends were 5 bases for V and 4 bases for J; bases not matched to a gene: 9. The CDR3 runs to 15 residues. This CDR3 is CASSPPSGTGYGYTF. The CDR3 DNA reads TGTGCCAGCAGCCCCCCTTCCGGGACAGGCTATGGCTACACCTTC.

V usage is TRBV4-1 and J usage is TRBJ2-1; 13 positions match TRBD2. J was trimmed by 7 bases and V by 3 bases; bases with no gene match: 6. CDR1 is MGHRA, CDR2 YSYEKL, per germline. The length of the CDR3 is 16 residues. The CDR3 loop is CASSHGLAGVVNEQFF. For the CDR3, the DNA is TGCGCCAGCAGCCACGGACTAGCGGGGGTCGTTAATGAGCAGTTCTTC.

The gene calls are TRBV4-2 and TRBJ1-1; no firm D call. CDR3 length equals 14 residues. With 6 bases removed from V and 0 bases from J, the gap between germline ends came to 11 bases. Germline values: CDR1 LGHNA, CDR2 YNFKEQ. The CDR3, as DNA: TGTGCCAGCAGGAGGATATCCTTGAACACTGAAGCTTTCTTT. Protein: CASRRISLNTEAFF.

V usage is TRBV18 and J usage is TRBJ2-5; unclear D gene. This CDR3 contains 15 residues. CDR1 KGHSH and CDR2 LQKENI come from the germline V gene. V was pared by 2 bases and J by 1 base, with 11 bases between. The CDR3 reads CASSPNPSAQETQYF. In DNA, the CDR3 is TGTGCCAGCTCACCAAACCCCAGCGCCCAAGAGACCCAGTACTTC.

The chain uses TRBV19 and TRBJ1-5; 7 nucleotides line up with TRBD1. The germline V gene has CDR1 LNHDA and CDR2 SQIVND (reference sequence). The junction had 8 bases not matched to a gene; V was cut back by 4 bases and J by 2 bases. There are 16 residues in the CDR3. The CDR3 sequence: CASSTDRARGNQPQHF. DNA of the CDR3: TGTGCCAGTAGTACTGACAGGGCGAGGGGCAATCAGCCCCAGCATTTT.

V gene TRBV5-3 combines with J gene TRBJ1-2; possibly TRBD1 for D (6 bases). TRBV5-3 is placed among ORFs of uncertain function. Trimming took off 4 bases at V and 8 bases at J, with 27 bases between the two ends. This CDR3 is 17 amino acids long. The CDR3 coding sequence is TGTGCCAGAAGCCCAGCCCCCTCACAGGGTCGTGGTGGAGGCTACACCTTC. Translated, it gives CARSPAPSQGRGGGYTF.

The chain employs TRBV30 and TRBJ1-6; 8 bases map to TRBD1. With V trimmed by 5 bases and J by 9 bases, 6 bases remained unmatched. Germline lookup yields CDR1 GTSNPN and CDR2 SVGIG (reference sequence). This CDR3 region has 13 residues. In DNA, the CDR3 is TGTGCCTGGGGACAGGGAGACGGTTCACCCCTCCACTTT. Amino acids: CAWGQGDGSPLHF. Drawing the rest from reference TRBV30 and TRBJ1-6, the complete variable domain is SQTIHQWPATLVQPVGSPLSLECTVEGTSNPNLYWYRQAAGRGLQLLFYSVGIGQISSEVPQNLSASRPQDRQFILSSKKLLLSDSGFYLCAWGQGDGSPLHFGNGTRLTVT.

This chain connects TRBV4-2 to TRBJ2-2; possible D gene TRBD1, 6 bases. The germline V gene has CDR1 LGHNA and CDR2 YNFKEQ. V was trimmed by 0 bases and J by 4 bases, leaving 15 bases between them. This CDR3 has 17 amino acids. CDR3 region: CASSQDPRTVFTGELFF. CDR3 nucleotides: TGTGCCAGCAGCCAAGACCCTCGGACAGTTTTCACCGGGGAGCTGTTTTTT.

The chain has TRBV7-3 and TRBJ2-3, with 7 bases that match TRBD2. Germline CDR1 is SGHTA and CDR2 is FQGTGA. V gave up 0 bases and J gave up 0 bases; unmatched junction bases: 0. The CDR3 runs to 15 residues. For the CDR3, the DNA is TGTGCCAGCAGCTTAACGGGGGGGAGCACAGATACGCAGTATTTT. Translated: CASSLTGGSTDTQYF.

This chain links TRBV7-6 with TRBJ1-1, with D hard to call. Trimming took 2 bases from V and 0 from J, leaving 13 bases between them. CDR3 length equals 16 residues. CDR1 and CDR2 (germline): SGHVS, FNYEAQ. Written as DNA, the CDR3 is TGTGCCAGCAGCTTATCCCCGACAAATATGAACACTGAAGCTTTCTTT. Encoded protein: CASSLSPTNMNTEAFF. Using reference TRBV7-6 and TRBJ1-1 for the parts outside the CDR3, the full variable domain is GAGVSQSPRYKVTKRGQDVALRCDPISGHVSLYWYRQALGQGPEFLTYFNYEAQQDKSGLPNDRFSAERPEGSISTLTIQRTEQRDSAMYRCASSLSPTNMNTEAFFGQGTRLTVV.

The DNA of the CDR3 is TGTGCCAGCAGCGTAGACTTATCGGGGCAGGGGGCCTACGAGCAGTACTTC. Translated: CASSVDLSGQGAYEQYF. J is TRBJ2-7 and V is TRBV9; TRBD1 agrees at 7 bases. The germline V gene encodes CDR1 SGDLS and CDR2 YYNGEE. V shed 0 bases, J shed 2 bases, and the junction held 11 bases outside the gene matches. The CDR3 extends over 17 amino acids.

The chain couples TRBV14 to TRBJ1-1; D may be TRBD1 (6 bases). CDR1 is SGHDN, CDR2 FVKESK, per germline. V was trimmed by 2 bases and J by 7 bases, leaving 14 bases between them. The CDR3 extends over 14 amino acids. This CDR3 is CASSQNRGGGEAFF. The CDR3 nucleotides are TGTGCCAGCAGCCAAAATCGAGGGGGGGGTGAAGCTTTCTTT.

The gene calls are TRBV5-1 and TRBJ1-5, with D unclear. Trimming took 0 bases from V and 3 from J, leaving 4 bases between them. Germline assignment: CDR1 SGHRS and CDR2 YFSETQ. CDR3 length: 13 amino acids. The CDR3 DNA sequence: TGCGCCAGCAGCTTGGAGCCCAATCAGCCCCAGCATTTT. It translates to CASSLEPNQPQHF.

The CDR3 bases are TGTGCCAGTAGTCAAGGGACAGGGGAGGGCTATGGCTACACCTTC. It specifies CASSQGTGEGYGYTF. The V gene is TRBV19, the J gene TRBJ1-2; TRBD1 matches 10 bases. The V segment lost 5 bases and the J segment 4 bases; nucleotides outside the gene matches: 7. Germline V gene sequence: CDR1 LNHDA, CDR2 SQIVND (reference sequence). The CDR3 loop spans 15 amino acids.

The CDR3 nucleotides are TGTGCCAGCAGCTTACCTGGACAGGGGGCAGGGGAGCAGTACTTC. This sequence encodes CASSLPGQGAGEQYF. V gene TRBV5-8 combines with J gene TRBJ2-7, with 11 bases aligning to TRBD1. From germline, CDR1 is SGHTS and CDR2 YDEGEE. V shed 2 bases, J shed 7 bases, and the junction held 8 bases outside the gene matches. The CDR3 is 15 residues long.

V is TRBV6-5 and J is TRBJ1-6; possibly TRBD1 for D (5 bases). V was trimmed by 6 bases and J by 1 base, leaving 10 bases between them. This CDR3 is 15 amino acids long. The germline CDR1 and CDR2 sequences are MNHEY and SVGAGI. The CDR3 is CASSPRQSYNSPLHF. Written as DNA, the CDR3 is TGTGCCAGCAGCCCTAGACAGTCCTATAATTCACCCCTCCACTTT.

In DNA, the CDR3 is TGTGCCAGCAGCCAAGCCCGTCGGGACATCTATGGCTACACCTTC. Its translation is CASSQARRDIYGYTF. V usage is TRBV4-2 and J usage is TRBJ1-2; weak D call: TRBD1 (6 bases). Germline-derived CDR1 and CDR2 are LGHNA and YNFKEQ. This CDR3 is 15 amino acids long. The ends were cut back, 1 base at V and 4 bases at J, with 13 bases in the middle.

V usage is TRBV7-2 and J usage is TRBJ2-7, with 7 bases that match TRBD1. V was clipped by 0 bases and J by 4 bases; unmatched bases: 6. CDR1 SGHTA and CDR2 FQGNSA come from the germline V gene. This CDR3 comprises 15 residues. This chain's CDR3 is CASSLAAGGTYEQYF. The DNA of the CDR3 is TGTGCCAGCAGCTTAGCGGCAGGGGGAACTTACGAGCAGTACTTC.

CDR3 DNA: TGTGCCAGCCCCGGGCCAGGGCGGTCCTGTGGCTACACCTTC. Its translation: CASPGPGRSCGYTF. The rearrangement links TRBV21-1 to TRBJ1-2; TRBD1, as called in the table, went unchecked against the DNA. TRBV21-1 is a listed pseudogene. The CDR3 runs 14 residues.

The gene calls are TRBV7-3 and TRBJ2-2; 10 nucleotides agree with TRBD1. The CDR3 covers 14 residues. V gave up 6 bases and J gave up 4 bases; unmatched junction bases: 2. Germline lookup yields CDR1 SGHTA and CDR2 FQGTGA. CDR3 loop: CASRGTGVTGELFF. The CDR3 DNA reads TGTGCCAGCAGAGGGACAGGGGTCACCGGGGAGCTGTTTTTT.

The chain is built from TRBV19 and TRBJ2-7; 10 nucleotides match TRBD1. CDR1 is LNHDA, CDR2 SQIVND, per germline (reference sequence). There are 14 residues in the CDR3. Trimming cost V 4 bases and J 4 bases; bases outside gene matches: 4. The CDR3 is CASSTGQGVYEQYF. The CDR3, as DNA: TGTGCCAGTAGTACAGGACAGGGGGTATACGAGCAGTACTTC.